The 25 T cell receptor beta chains in this list originate from one sample, sequenced in a study of blood T cell repertoires in COVID-19. Clones were sequenced by immunoSEQ multiplex PCR, and TCRdb holds only the in-frame ones, with some missing. The profile shows 100,000 or so clones, roughly 92% of them singletons. Sequencing input: peripheral blood. Receptors originate from a man between 60 and 75 years old with acute or convalescent COVID-19.

V gene TRBV19 combines with J gene TRBJ1-5; TRBD1 might be the D (5 bases). The V end was cut by 5 bases, the J end by 5 bases, with 16 bases between. CDR1 is LNHDA and CDR2 is SQIVND in the germline V gene (reference sequence). This CDR3 contains 15 residues. The CDR3 loop reads CASSVGGKRYQPQHF. The CDR3, as DNA: TGTGCCAGTAGTGTGGGGGGAAAAAGGTATCAGCCCCAGCATTTT.

In its sample, this clone was seen once. This chain links TRBV30 with TRBJ2-7; no reliable D call. Trimming stripped 2 bases from V and 6 bases from J, with 11 bases between. The V gene's germline CDR1 is GTSNPN and CDR2 SVGIG (reference sequence). CDR3 length equals 12 residues. This CDR3 reads CAWSKDGPEQYF. The CDR3 DNA is TGTGCCTGGAGTAAGGATGGGCCCGAGCAGTACTTC.

This sequence joins TRBV10-2 and TRBJ1-5; 8 bases fit TRBD1. The germline CDR1 and CDR2 sequences are WSHSY and SAAADI. This CDR3 is built from 15 residues. V was pared by 6 bases and J by 0 bases, with 4 bases of the junction left unmatched. The CDR3 DNA follows: TGCGCCAGCAGGGACAGGGCTTCTAGCAATCAGCCCCAGCATTTT. Residues: CASRDRASSNQPQHF.

V gene TRBV2 combines with J gene TRBJ1-5; 10 bases line up with TRBD1. CDR1 SNHLY and CDR2 FYNNEI come from the germline V gene. This CDR3 has 13 amino acids. V was clipped by 7 bases and J by 5 bases; unmatched bases: 2. The CDR3 here is CASKGTGDQPQHF. In nucleotides, the CDR3 is TGTGCCAGCAAGGGGACAGGGGATCAGCCCCAGCATTTT.

This chain connects TRBV5-1 to TRBJ2-3; a weak D match, TRBD2 (6 bases). There are 15 residues in the CDR3. From germline, CDR1 is SGHRS and CDR2 YFSETQ. Trimming shortened V by 1 base and J by 0 bases, and 9 bases separated the two germline ends. The CDR3 spells CASSLLGSSTDTQYF. CDR3 coding DNA: TGCGCCAGCAGCTTGCTCGGGAGCAGCACAGATACGCAGTATTTT.

V and J are TRBV6-1 and TRBJ2-1, with TRBD2 matching 9 bases. The CDR3 length is 16 residues. J was trimmed by 5 bases and V by 4 bases; bases with no gene match: 9. CDR1 and CDR2 from the germline V gene are MNHNS and SASEGT. The CDR3 DNA is TGTGCCAGCAGTGTATTAGCGGGAGTCCCTAACAATGAGCAGTTCTTC. This sequence encodes CASSVLAGVPNNEQFF.

The chain carries TRBV6-5 and TRBJ1-5, with D maybe TRBD1 (5 bases). CDR1 is MNHEY, CDR2 SVGAGI, per germline. This CDR3 has 15 amino acids. V was clipped by 5 bases and J by 8 bases, with 19 bases between them. The CDR3 sequence: CASSPMGGVGEPQHF. For the CDR3, the DNA is TGTGCCAGCAGTCCTATGGGGGGGGTAGGCGAGCCCCAGCATTTT.

V is TRBV28 and J is TRBJ1-2, with a weak D call TRBD1 (5 bases). Germline values: CDR1 MDHEN, CDR2 SYDVKM. The CDR3 contains 15 residues. V was clipped by 0 bases and J by 4 bases, with 12 bases between them. DNA of the CDR3: TGTGCCAGCAGTTTATGGGAAGGGGTGAGCTATGGCTACACCTTC. The encoded protein is CASSLWEGVSYGYTF.

This chain uses TRBV3-1 (or the pseudogene TRBV3-2) with TRBJ1-1; D ambiguous. This CDR3 has 15 amino acids. Germline V CDR1 and CDR2: LGHDT, YNNKEL (reference sequence). Trimming removed 4 bases at V and 2 bases at J, with 14 bases between. As DNA, the CDR3 is TGTGCCAGCAGCCTATTTTTAGGAGGTAACACTGAAGCTTTCTTT. Translation gives CASSLFLGGNTEAFF.

This clone was observed a handful of times. The rearrangement links TRBV7-2 to TRBJ2-7, with 8 positions matching TRBD1. Trimming removed 1 base from V and 6 bases from J; junction bases left unmatched: 5. Germline V CDR1 and CDR2: SGHTA, FQGNSA. The CDR3 runs to 14 residues. This chain's CDR3 is CASSLGTGRSEQYF. DNA of the CDR3: TGTGCCAGCAGCTTAGGGACAGGGCGGTCCGAGCAGTACTTC.

J is TRBJ2-6 and V is TRBV3-1 (or the pseudogene TRBV3-2), with a possible D match to TRBD2 (5 bases). V shed 4 bases and J shed 0 bases, with 13 bases lying between them. There are 17 residues in the CDR3. Germline CDR1 reads LGHDT; CDR2 reads YNNKEL (reference sequence). In nucleotides, the CDR3 is TGTGCCAGCAGCCTACCCCGGGGTCCCTCTGGGGCCAACGTCCTGACTTTC. The encoded protein is CASSLPRGPSGANVLTF.

The J gene is TRBJ2-3, the V gene TRBV5-1, with 13 positions matching TRBD2. This CDR3 is built from 17 residues. Trimming removed 0 bases from V and 1 base from J; junction bases left unmatched: 2. Per the germline V gene, CDR1 is SGHRS and CDR2 is YFSETQ. CDR3 sequence: CASSLAGLAGGTDTQYF. CDR3 nucleotide sequence: TGCGCCAGCAGCTTGGCCGGACTAGCGGGAGGCACAGATACGCAGTATTTT.

The V and J genes are TRBV6-4 and TRBJ1-5; 8 nucleotides line up with TRBD1. CDR3 length: 20 residues. V gave up 1 base and J gave up 0 bases; unmatched junction bases: 14. The V gene's germline CDR1 is MRHNA and CDR2 SNTAGT. Written as DNA, the CDR3 is TGTGCCAGCAGTGACTATCCGCAGCAGGGGGCTACCTATAGCAATCAGCCCCAGCATTTT. Protein product: CASSDYPQQGATYSNQPQHF.

The rearrangement links TRBV7-6 to TRBJ2-5; 9 bases are a match to TRBD2. The CDR3 spans 16 residues. The ends lost 5 bases at V and 4 bases at J; junction bases unmatched: 11. Per germline, CDR1 SGHVS and CDR2 FNYEAQ. CDR3 sequence: CASSNPPGREGETQYF. CDR3 DNA: TGTGCCAGCAGCAACCCTCCCGGGCGGGAGGGAGAGACCCAGTACTTC.

The genes are TRBV6-6 and TRBJ1-1; the match to TRBD1 covers 11 bases. The germline V gene has CDR1 MNHNY and CDR2 SVGAGI (reference sequence). The CDR3 length is 16 residues. The V gene end was trimmed by 7 bases and the J gene end by 1 base; junction bases not matched to a gene: 8. CDR3 DNA: TGTGCCAGCACTACAGGACAGGGGGCGTGGAACACTGAAGCTTTCTTT. Amino acids: CASTTGQGAWNTEAFF.

This chain connects TRBV6-5 to TRBJ2-7, with 8 bases lining up with TRBD1. The CDR3 is 13 amino acids. Germline V lookup: CDR1 MNHEY, CDR2 SVGAGI. V was clipped by 5 bases and J by 6 bases; unmatched bases: 6. CDR3: CASSRQGSGEQYV. The CDR3 DNA follows: TGTGCCAGCAGTCGACAGGGGTCGGGCGAGCAGTACGTC.

This chain joins TRBV30 and TRBJ1-4, with D tentatively TRBD1 (5 bases). V was pared by 5 bases and J by 7 bases, with 17 bases between. This CDR3 has 14 amino acids. CDR1 and CDR2 from the germline V gene are GTSNPN and SVGIG (reference sequence). This CDR3 reads CAWGQGIDREKLFF. In nucleotides, the CDR3 is TGTGCCTGGGGGCAGGGAATTGATCGTGAAAAACTGTTTTTT.

The chain is built from TRBV2 and TRBJ1-2; TRBD1 agrees at 9 bases. The ends lost 5 bases at V and 5 bases at J; junction bases unmatched: 9. Per the germline V gene, CDR1 is SNHLY and CDR2 is FYNNEI. The CDR3 has 15 residues. The CDR3 bases are TGTGCCAGCAGTCTAAAAACCGGGACAGGGTATGGCTACACCTTC. This codes for CASSLKTGTGYGYTF.

This clone came up a few times. J is TRBJ1-5 and V is TRBV19, with a possible D match to TRBD1 (6 bases). The germline V gene has CDR1 LNHDA and CDR2 SQIVND (reference sequence). V lost 7 bases and J 4 bases, leaving 17 bases between the germline ends. CDR3 length equals 15 residues. CDR3 in amino acids: CASTPNRAGNQPQHF. The CDR3 region has the DNA TGTGCCAGTACCCCAAACAGGGCTGGAAATCAGCCCCAGCATTTT. The full variable domain, completed using reference TRBV19 and TRBJ1-5, is DGGITQSPKYLFRKEGQNVTLSCEQNLNHDAMYWYRQDPGQGLRLIYYSQIVNDFQKGDIAEGYSVSREKKESFPLTVTSAQKNPTAFYLCASTPNRAGNQPQHFGDGTRLSIL.

This clone was seen once. The chain couples TRBV5-1 to TRBJ1-2; TRBD1 matches at 9 bases. Trimming at V came to 0 bases and at J to 7 bases, leaving 7 bases not matched to a gene. The CDR3 runs 15 residues. Germline CDR1 SGHRS, CDR2 YFSETQ. The CDR3 region is CASSLAGQGGSGYTF. CDR3 nucleotides: TGCGCCAGCAGCTTGGCGGGACAGGGAGGCAGTGGCTACACCTTC.

V is TRBV11-3 and J is TRBJ2-7, with D unresolved. This CDR3 has 13 residues. Germline CDR1 SGHNT, CDR2 YENEEA. The V end was cut by 0 bases, the J end by 5 bases, with 8 bases between. CDR3 coding DNA: TGTGCCAGCAGCTTAGATTGGCGGAACGAGCAGTACTTC. The encoded protein is CASSLDWRNEQYF.

The chain uses TRBV30 and TRBJ2-5; a weak D match, TRBD2 (6 bases). Trimming left V 2 bases short and J 5 bases short, with 15 bases between. Germline loops: CDR1 GTSNPN, CDR2 SVGIG (reference sequence). The CDR3 spans 14 residues. The CDR3 bases are TGTGCCTGGAGTAGTAACGGGGCGGGGGAGACCCAGTACTTC. Amino acid sequence: CAWSSNGAGETQYF.

The rearrangement links TRBV3-1 (or the pseudogene TRBV3-2) to TRBJ1-1, with 9 bases aligning to TRBD1. The V gene's germline CDR1 is LGHDT and CDR2 YNNKEL (reference sequence). V lost 4 bases to trimming and J lost 3 bases; unmatched junction nucleotides: 6. CDR3 length: 15 residues. The CDR3 region is CASSPPTGGDTEAFF. DNA of the CDR3: TGTGCCAGCAGCCCCCCGACAGGGGGGGACACTGAAGCTTTCTTT.

The rearrangement uses TRBV19 and TRBJ1-1, with 8 bases lining up with TRBD1. The CDR3 has 15 amino acids. Germline CDR1 and CDR2: LNHDA and SQIVND (reference sequence). V shed 5 bases, J shed 0 bases, and the junction held 5 bases outside the gene matches. The DNA of the CDR3 is TGTGCCAGTAGTGCCCGGACAGGGCTGAACACTGAAGCTTTCTTT. It codes for CASSARTGLNTEAFF. The whole variable domain, filled in from reference TRBV19 and TRBJ1-1, reads DGGITQSPKYLFRKEGQNVTLSCEQNLNHDAMYWYRQDPGQGLRLIYYSQIVNDFQKGDIAEGYSVSREKKESFPLTVTSAQKNPTAFYLCASSARTGLNTEAFFGQGTRLTVV.

The CDR3 loop is CASSHGQLYGYTF. DNA for the CDR3: TGTGCCAGCAGCCATGGGCAGCTCTATGGCTACACCTTC. The rearrangement uses TRBV3-1 (or the pseudogene TRBV3-2) and TRBJ1-2; D not resolved. Germline V gives CDR1 LGHDT, CDR2 YNNKEL (reference sequence). This CDR3 region has 13 residues. Trimming shortened V by 3 bases and J by 4 bases, and 9 bases separated the two germline ends.